This T cell receptor beta chain emerged from a study of regulatory T cells in long-lasting Graves disease. On the study more broadly: More than 5 years of antithyroid drugs with positive TSH receptor antibodies defined persistent Graves' disease. Study-level results: Persistent disease was characterized by preferential usage of TRBV28, TRBJ1-2 and TRBJ2-5.

Germline CDR1 is SNHLY and CDR2 is FYNNEI. The CDR3 sequence is 15 residues long. Trimming cost V 4 bases and J 8 bases, with 20 bases left between them. Relying on iRepertoire HTBI primers and Arm-PCR of CDR3 regions, the team built TCR beta libraries. TCRdb recomputed calls from the multiplex PCR reads with MiXCR, one row per CDR3 protein. The sample records roughly 490,000 distinct CDR3 sequences, 20% to 25% being singletons. Time point in this sample: persistent/refractory GD, antithyroid drugs over 5 years with positive TRAb. RNA from PBMCs was the source of the TCR library. Graves' disease diagnosis used American Thyroid Association guidelines. This clonotype was counted ten times or more. What it recognizes is unknown.

The TCR originated in a female donor with Graves disease. The material was peripheral blood mononuclear cells (PBMCs), obtained when the disease was refractory, from a patient treated with antithyroid drugs. The V call is TRBV2, the J call TRBJ1-2, with D perhaps matching TRBD1 (5 bases). In DNA form, the CDR3 reads TGTGCCAGCAGTGTCCCGGACATTTCTCCGGCCGGCTACACCTTC. It translates to CASSVPDISPAGYTF.